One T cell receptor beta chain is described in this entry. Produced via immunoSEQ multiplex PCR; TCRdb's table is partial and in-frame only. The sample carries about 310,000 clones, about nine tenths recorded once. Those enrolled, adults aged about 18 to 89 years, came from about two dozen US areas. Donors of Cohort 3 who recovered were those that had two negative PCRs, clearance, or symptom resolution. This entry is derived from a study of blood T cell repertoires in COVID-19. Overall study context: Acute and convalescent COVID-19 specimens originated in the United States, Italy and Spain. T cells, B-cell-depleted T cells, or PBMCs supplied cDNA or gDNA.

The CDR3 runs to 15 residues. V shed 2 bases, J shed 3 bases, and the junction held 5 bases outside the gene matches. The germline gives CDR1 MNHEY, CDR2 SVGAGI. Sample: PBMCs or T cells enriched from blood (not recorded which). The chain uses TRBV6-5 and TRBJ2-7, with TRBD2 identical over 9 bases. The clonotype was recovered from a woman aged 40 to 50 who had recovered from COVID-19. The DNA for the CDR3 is TGTGCCAGCAGTTACGGGACTAGCCCCGGCTACGAGCAGTACTTC. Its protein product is CASSYGTSPGYEQYF.